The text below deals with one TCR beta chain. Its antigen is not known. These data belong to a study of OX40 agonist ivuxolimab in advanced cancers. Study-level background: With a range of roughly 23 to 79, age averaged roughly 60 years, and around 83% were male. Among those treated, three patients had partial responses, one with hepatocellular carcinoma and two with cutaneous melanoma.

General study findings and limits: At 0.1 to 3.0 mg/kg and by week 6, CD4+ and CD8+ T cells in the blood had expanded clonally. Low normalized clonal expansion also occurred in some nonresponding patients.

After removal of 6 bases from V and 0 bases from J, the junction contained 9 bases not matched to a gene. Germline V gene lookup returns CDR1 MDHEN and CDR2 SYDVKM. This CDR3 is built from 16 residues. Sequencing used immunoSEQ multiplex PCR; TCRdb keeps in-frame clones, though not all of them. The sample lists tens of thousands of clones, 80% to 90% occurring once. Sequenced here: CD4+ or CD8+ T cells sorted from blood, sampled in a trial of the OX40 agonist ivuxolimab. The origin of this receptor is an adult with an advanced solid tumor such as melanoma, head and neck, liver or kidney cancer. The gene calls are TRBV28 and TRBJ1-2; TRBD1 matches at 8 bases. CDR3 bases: TGTGCCAGCAGACGAAGGACAGGGCGGACTAACTATGGCTACACCTTC. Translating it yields CASRRRTGRTNYGYTF.